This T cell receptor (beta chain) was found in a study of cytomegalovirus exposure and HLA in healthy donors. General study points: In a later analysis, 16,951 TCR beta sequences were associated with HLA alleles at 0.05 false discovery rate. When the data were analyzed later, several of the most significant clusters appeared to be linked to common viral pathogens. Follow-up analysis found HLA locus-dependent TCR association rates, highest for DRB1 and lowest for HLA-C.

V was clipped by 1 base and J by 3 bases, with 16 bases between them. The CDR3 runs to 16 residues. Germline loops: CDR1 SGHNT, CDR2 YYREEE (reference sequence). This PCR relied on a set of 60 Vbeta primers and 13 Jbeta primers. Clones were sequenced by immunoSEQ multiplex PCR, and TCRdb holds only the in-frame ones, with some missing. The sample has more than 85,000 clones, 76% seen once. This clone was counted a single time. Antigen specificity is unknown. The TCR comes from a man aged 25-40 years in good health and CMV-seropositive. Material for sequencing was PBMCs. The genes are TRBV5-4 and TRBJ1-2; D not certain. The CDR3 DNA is TGTGCCAGCAGCTTGAGTTTCGTGGAGGGCGACTATGGCTACACCTTC. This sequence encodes CASSLSFVEGDYGYTF.